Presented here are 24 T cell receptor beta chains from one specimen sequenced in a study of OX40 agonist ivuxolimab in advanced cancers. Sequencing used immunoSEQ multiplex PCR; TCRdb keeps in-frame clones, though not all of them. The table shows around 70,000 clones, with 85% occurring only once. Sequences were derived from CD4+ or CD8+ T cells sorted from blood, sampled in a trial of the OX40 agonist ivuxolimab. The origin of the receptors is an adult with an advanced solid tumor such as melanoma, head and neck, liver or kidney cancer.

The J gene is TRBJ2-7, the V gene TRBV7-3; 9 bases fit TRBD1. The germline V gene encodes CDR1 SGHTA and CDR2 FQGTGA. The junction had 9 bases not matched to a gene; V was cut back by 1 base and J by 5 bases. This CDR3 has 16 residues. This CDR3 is CASSLSVGTGSDEQYF. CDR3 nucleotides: TGTGCCAGCAGCTTAAGTGTAGGGACAGGGTCGGACGAGCAGTACTTC.

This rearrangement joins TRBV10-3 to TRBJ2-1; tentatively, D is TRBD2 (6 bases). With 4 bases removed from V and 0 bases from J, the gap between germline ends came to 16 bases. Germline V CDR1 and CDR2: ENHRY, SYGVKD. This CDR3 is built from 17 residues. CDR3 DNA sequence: TGTGCCATCAGTGGAGGAGGCGGGGTTAGCTCCTACAATGAGCAGTTCTTC. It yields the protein CAISGGGGVSSYNEQFF.

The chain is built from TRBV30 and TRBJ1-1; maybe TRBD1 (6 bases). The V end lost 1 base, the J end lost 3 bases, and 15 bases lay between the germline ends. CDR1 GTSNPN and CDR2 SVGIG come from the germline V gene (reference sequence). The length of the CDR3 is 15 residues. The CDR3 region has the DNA TGTGCCTGGAGTGAAGGGGCAGGGGACTACACTGAAGCTTTCTTT. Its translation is CAWSEGAGDYTEAFF.

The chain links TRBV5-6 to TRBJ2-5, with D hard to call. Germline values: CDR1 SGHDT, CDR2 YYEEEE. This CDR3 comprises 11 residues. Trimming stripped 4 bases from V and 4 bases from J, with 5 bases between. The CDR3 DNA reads TGTGCCAGCAGCCTGCTAGAGACCCAGTACTTC. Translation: CASSLLETQYF.

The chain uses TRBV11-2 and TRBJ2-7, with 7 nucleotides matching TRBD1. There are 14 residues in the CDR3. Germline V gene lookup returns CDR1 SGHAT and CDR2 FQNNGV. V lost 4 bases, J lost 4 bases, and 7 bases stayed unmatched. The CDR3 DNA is TGTGCCAGCAGCTCTTACAGGGGAAGGTACGAGCAGTACTTC. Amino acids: CASSSYRGRYEQYF.

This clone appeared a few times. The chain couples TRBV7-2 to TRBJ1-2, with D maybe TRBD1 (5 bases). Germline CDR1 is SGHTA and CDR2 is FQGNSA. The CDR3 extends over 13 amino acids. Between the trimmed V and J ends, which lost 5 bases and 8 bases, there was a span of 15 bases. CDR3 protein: CASSPEGRDGYTF. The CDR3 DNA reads TGTGCCAGCAGCCCCGAGGGCAGGGACGGCTACACCTTC.

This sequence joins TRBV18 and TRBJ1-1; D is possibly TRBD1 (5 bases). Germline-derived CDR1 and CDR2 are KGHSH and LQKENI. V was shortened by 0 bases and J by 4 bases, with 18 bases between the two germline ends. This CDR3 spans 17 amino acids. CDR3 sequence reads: CASSPPNRRGSSTEAFF. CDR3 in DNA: TGTGCCAGCTCACCACCTAATCGCCGGGGGAGTAGCACTGAAGCTTTCTTT.

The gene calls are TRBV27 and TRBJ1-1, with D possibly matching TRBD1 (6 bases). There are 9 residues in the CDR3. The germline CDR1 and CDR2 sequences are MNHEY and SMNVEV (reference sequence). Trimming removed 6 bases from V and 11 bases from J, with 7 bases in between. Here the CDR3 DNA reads TGTGCCAGCAGCCAGGGGGCTTTCTTT. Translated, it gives CASSQGAFF.

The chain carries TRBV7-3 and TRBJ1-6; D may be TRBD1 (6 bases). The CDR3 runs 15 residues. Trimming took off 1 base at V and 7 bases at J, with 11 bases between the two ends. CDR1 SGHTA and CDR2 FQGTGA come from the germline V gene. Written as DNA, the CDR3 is TGTGCCAGCAGCTTAAACAGGGTGGCAAATTCACCCCTCCACTTT. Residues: CASSLNRVANSPLHF. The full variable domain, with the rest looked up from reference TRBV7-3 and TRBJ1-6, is GAGVSQTPSNKVTEKGKYVELRCDPISGHTALYWYRQSLGQGPEFLIYFQGTGAADDSGLPNDRFFAVRPEGSVSTLKIQRTERGDSAVYLCASSLNRVANSPLHFGNGTRLTVT.

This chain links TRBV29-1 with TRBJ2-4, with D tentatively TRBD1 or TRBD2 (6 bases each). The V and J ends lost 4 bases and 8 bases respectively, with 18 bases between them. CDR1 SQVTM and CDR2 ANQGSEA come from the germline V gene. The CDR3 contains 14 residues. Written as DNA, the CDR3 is TGCAGCGTTGCTCAGGGGACTCAAGGGGACATTCAGTACTTC. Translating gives CSVAQGTQGDIQYF.

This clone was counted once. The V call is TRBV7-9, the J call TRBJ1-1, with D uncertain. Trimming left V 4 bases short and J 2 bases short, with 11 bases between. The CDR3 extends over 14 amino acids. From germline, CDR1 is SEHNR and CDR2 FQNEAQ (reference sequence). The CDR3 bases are TGTGCCAGCAGCTCCCCAGGAGGCAACACTGAAGCTTTCTTT. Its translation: CASSSPGGNTEAFF.

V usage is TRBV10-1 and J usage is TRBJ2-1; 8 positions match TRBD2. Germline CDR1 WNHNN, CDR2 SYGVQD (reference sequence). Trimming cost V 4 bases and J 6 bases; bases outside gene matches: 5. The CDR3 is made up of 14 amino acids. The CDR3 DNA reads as TGCGCCAGCAGTGGACCGAGCGGGAGCAATGAGCAGTTCTTC. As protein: CASSGPSGSNEQFF.

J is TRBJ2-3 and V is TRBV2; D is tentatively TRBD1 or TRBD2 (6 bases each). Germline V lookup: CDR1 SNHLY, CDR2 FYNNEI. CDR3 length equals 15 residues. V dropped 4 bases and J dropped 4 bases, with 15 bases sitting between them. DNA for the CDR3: TGTGCCAGCAGTGGGGGGTTCGGGGGCGCAGATACGCAGTATTTT. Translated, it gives CASSGGFGGADTQYF.

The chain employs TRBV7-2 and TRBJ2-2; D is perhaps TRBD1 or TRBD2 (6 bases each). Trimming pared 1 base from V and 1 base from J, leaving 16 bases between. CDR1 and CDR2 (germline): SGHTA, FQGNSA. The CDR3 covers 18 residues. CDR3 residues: CASSLVFGGAGNTGELFF. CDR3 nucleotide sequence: TGTGCCAGCAGCTTAGTCTTCGGGGGCGCCGGGAACACCGGGGAGCTGTTTTTT. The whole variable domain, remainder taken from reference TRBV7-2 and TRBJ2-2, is GAGVSQSPSNKVTEKGKDVELRCDPISGHTALYWYRQSLGQGLEFLIYFQGNSAPDKSGLPSDRFSAERTGGSVSTLTIQRTQQEDSAVYLCASSLVFGGAGNTGELFFGEGSRLTVL.

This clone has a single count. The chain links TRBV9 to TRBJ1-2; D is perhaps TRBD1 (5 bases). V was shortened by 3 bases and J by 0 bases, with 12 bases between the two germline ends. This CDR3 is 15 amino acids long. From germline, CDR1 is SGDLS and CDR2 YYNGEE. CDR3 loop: CASSAGGPSNYGYTF. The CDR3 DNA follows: TGTGCCAGCAGCGCGGGGGGTCCCTCTAACTATGGCTACACCTTC.

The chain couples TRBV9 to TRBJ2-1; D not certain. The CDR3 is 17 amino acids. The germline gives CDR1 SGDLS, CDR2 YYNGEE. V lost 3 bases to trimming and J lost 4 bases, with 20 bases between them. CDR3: CASSASLSRTDYNEQFF. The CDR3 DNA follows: TGTGCCAGCAGCGCGTCTTTATCTAGGACCGATTACAATGAGCAGTTCTTC. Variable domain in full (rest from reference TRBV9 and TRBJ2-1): DSGVTQTPKHLITATGQRVTLRCSPRSGDLSVYWYQQSLDQGLQFLIQYYNGEERAKGNILERFSAQQFPDLHSELNLSSLELGDSALYFCASSASLSRTDYNEQFFGPGTRLTVL.

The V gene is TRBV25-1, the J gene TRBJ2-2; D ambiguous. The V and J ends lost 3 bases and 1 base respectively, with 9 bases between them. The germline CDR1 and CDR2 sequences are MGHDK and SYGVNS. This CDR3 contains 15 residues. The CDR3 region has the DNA TGTGCCAGCAGTGAGCCTGGGTTGAACACCGGGGAGCTGTTTTTT. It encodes CASSEPGLNTGELFF.

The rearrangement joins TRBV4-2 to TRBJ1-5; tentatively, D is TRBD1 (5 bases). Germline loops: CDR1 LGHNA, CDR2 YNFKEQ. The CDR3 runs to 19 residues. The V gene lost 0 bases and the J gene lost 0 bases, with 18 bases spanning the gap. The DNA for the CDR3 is TGTGCCAGCAGCCAAGATGACAGAAGGATTTCCCATAGCAATCAGCCCCAGCATTTT. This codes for CASSQDDRRISHSNQPQHF.

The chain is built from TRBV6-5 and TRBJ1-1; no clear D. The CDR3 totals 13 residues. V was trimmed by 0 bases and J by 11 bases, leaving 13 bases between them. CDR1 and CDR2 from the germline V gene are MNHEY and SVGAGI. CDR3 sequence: CASSYSGSGRAFF. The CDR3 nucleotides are TGTGCCAGCAGTTACTCGGGCAGCGGGAGGGCTTTCTTT.

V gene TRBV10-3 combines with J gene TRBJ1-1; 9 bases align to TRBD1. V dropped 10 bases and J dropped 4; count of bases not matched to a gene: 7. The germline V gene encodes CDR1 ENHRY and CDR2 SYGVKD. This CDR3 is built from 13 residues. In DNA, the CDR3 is TGTGCCAGCGGGACAGGGTACAGCACTGAAGCTTTCTTT. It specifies CASGTGYSTEAFF.

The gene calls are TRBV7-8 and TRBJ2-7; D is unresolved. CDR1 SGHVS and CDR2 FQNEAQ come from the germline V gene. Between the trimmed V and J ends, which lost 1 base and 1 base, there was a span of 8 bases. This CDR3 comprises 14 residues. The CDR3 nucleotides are TGTGCCAGCAGCTTAGTTGCGCCTTCCTACGAGCAGTACTTC. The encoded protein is CASSLVAPSYEQYF.

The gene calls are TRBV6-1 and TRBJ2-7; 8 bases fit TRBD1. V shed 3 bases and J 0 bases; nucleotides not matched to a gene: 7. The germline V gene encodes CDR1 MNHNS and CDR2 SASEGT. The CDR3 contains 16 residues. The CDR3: CASSDPGQGLSYEQYF. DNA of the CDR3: TGTGCCAGCAGTGATCCAGGACAGGGACTCTCCTACGAGCAGTACTTC.

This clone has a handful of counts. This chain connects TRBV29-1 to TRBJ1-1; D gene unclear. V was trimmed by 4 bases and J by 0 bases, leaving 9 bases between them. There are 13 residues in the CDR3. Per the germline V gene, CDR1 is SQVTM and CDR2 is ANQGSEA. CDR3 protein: CSVAVGLNTEAFF. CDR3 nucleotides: TGCAGCGTTGCAGTAGGTTTGAACACTGAAGCTTTCTTT. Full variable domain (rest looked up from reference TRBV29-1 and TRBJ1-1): SAVISQKPSRDICQRGTSLTIQCQVDSQVTMMFWYRQQPGQSLTLIATANQGSEATYESGFVIDKFPISRPNLTFSTLTVSNMSPEDSSIYLCSVAVGLNTEAFFGQGTRLTVV.

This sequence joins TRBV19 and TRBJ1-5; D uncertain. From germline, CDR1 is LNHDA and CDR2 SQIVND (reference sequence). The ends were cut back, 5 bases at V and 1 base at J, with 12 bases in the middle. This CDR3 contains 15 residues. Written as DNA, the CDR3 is TGTGCCAGTAGTCCCCTAGAAAGGAGCAATCAGCCCCAGCATTTT. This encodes CASSPLERSNQPQHF.